This T cell receptor (beta chain) is from a study of radiotherapy plus CTLA-4 blockade in lung cancer. Study summary: Overall, 18% of patients showed an objective response, while 25% to 40% attained disease control.

Study-level findings and limits: Blood-borne expansion of tumor-derived TCR clones followed radiotherapy plus ipilimumab. Early blood T cell clone changes and increased post-radiation serum interferon-beta were reportedly the strongest response predictors.

Those with chemo-refractory metastatic non-small-cell lung cancer were treated with focal radiation combined with CTLA-4 blockade using ipilimumab. The CDR3 has 15 residues. V lost 0 bases, J lost 1 base, and 2 bases stayed unmatched. The germline gives CDR1 SGHNT, CDR2 YYREEE (reference sequence). About this clone: Antigen unknown.

Measured with immunoSEQ multiplex PCR; TCRdb has only the in-frame clones, and not every one. The table includes around 45,000 clones, 70% to 75% detected once. The TCR was taken from a human donor with non-small cell lung cancer who had a complete response to radiotherapy plus ipilimumab. This material consisted of peripheral blood, taken from a patient treated with radiotherapy plus ipilimumab. The genes are TRBV5-4 and TRBJ2-3, with TRBD2 matching over 7 bases. CDR3 loop: CASSLASGRTDTQYF. In nucleotides, the CDR3 is TGTGCCAGCAGCTTGGCTAGCGGCCGCACAGATACGCAGTATTTT.